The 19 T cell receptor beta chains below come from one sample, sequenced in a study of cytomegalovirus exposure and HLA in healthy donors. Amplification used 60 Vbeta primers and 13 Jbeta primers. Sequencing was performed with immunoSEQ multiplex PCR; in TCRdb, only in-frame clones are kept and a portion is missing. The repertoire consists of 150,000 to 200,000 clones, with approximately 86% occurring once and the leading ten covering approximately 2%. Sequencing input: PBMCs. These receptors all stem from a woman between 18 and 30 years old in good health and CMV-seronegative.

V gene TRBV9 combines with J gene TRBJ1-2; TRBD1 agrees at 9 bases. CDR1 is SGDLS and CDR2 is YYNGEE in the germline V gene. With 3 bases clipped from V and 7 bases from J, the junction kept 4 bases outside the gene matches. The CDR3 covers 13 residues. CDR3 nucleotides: TGTGCCAGCAGCGGGGGGACAGGGAGTGGCTACACCTTC. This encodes CASSGGTGSGYTF.

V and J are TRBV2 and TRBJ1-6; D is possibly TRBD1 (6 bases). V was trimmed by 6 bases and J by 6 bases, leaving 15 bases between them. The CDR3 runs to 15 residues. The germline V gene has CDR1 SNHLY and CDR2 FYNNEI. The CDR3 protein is CASRFRDTGNSPLHF. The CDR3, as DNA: TGTGCCAGCAGATTCCGGGACACCGGTAATTCACCCCTCCACTTT.

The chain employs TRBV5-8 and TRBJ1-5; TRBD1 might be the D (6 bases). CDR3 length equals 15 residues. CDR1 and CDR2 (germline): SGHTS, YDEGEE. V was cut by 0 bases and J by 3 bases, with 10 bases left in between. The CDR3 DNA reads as TGTGCCAGCAGCTTGGTTGGGACACTCAATCAGCCCCAGCATTTT. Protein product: CASSLVGTLNQPQHF.

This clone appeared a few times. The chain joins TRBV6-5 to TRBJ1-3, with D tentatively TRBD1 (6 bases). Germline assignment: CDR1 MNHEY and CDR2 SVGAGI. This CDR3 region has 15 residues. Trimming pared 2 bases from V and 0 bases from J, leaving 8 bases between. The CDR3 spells CASSYVRGSGNTIYF. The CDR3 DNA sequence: TGTGCCAGCAGTTACGTCAGGGGCTCTGGAAACACCATATATTTT.

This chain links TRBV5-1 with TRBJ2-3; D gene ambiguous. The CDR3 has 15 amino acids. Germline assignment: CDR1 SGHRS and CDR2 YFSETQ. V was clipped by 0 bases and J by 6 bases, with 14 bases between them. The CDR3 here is CASSLALAQADTQYF. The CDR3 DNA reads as TGCGCCAGCAGCTTGGCTTTGGCCCAAGCGGATACGCAGTATTTT.

CDR3 sequence reads: CARIRDRGYYGYTF. In DNA, the CDR3 is TGTGCCAGAATCCGGGACAGGGGGTACTATGGCTACACCTTC. The rearrangement uses TRBV6-5 and TRBJ1-2; 11 nucleotides align to TRBD1. V lost 9 bases, J lost 3 bases, and 6 bases stayed unmatched. The CDR3 is 14 amino acids. Germline V CDR1 and CDR2: MNHEY, SVGAGI.

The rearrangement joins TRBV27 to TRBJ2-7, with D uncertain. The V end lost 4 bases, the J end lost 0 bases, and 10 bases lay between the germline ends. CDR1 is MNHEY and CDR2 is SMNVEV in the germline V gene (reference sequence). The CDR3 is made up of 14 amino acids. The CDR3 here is CASSSRPSSYEQYF. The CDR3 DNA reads TGTGCCAGCAGTTCCCGACCTAGCTCCTACGAGCAGTACTTC.

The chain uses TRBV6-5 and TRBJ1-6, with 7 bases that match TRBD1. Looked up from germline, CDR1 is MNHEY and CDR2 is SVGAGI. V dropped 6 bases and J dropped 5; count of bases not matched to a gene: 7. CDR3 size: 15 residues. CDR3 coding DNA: TGTGCCAGCAGCTCCCGGGACAGTAATAATTCACCCCTCCACTTT. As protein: CASSSRDSNNSPLHF.

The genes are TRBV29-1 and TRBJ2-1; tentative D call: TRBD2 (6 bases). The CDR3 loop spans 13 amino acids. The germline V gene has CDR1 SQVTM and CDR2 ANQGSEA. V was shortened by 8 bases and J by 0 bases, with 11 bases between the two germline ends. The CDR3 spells CSPSGGSYNEQFF. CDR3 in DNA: TGCAGCCCCTCCGGGGGCTCCTACAATGAGCAGTTCTTC.

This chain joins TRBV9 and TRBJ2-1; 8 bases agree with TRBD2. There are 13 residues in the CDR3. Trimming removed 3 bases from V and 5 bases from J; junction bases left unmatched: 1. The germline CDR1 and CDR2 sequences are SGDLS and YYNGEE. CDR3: CASSGAGDNEQFF. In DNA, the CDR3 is TGTGCCAGCAGCGGAGCGGGGGACAATGAGCAGTTCTTC.

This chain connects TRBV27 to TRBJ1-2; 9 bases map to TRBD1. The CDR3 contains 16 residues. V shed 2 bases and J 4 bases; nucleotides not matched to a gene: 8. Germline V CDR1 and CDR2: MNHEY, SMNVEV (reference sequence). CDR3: CASSLIGQGIVYGYTF. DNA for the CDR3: TGTGCCAGCAGTTTAATAGGACAGGGGATCGTCTATGGCTACACCTTC.

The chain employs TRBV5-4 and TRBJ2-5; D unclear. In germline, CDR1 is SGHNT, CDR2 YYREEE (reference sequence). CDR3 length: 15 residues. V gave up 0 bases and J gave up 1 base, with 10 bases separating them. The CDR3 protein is CASSLAISAQETQYF. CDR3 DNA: TGTGCCAGCAGCTTGGCCATAAGCGCCCAAGAGACCCAGTACTTC. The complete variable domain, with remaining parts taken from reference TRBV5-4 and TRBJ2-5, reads ETGVTQSPTHLIKTRGQQVTLRCSSQSGHNTVSWYQQALGQGPQFIFQYYREEENGRGNFPPRFSGLQFPNYSSELNVNALELDDSALYLCASSLAISAQETQYFGPGTRLLVL.

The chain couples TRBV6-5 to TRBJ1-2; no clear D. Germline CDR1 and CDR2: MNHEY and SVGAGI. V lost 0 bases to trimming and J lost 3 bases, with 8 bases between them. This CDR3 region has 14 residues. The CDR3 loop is CASSYSNGDYGYTF. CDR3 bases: TGTGCCAGCAGTTACTCGAACGGTGACTATGGCTACACCTTC.

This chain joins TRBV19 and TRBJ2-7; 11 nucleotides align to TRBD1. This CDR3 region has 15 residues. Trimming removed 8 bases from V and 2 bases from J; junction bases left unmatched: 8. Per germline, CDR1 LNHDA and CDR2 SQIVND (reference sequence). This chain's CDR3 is CASGQGAFPTYEQYF. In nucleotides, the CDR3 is TGTGCCAGTGGACAGGGGGCCTTTCCTACCTACGAGCAGTACTTC.

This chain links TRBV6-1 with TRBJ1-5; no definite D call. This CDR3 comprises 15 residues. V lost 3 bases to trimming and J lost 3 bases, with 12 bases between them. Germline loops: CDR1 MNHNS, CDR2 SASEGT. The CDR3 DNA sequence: TGTGCCAGCAGTGAGGTAGGGAGCAACAATCAGCCCCAGCATTTT. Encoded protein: CASSEVGSNNQPQHF.

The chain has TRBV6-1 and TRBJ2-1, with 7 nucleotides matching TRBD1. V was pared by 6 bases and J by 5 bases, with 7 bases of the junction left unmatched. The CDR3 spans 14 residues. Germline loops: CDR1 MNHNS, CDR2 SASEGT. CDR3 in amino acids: CASRTGTANNEQFF. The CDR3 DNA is TGTGCCAGCAGGACCGGGACAGCTAACAATGAGCAGTTCTTC.

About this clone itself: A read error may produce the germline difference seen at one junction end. The CDR3 DNA reads TGTTCCAGCAGCTTTCTGTCAGGGGTTAACACTGAAGCTTTCTTT. This sequence encodes CSSSFLSGVNTEAFF. The chain links TRBV7-9 to TRBJ1-1; possibly TRBD1 for D (6 bases). Germline V gives CDR1 SEHNR, CDR2 FQNEAQ (reference sequence). This CDR3 region has 15 residues.

The CDR3 nucleotides read TGTGCCAGCAGCTTAGGTCGGGAATGGGGAAACACCATATATTTT. Amino acids: CASSLGREWGNTIYF. The genes are TRBV7-9 and TRBJ1-3, with D uncertain. Germline assignment: CDR1 SEHNR and CDR2 FQNEAQ (reference sequence). The V gene lost 1 base and the J gene lost 4 bases, with 11 bases spanning the gap. The CDR3 has 15 residues.

Here the CDR3 reads CASSHGTGAYEQYF. CDR3 sequence (DNA): TGTGCCAGTAGTCATGGGACAGGGGCTTACGAGCAGTACTTC. The chain recombines TRBV19 with TRBJ2-7, with 10 bases that match TRBD1. The junction had 5 bases not matched to a gene; V was cut back by 5 bases and J by 4 bases. The CDR3 runs 14 residues. The germline V gene has CDR1 LNHDA and CDR2 SQIVND (reference sequence).